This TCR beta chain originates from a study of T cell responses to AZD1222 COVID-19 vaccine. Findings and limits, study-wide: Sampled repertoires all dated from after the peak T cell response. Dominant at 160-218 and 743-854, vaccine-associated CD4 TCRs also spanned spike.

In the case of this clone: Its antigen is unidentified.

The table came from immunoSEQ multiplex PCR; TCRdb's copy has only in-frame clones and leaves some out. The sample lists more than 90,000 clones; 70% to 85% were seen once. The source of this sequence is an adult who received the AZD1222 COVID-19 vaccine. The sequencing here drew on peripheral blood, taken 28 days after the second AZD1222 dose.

Here the CDR3 reads CASNSRGAATNEKLFF. The CDR3 region has the DNA TGTGCCAGCAATTCAAGGGGGGCTGCAACTAATGAAAAACTGTTTTTT. The chain recombines TRBV2 with TRBJ1-4; tentative D call: TRBD1 (6 bases). Germline V gene lookup returns CDR1 SNHLY and CDR2 FYNNEI. The CDR3 covers 16 residues. The ends were cut back, 7 bases at V and 0 bases at J, with 15 bases in the middle. The complete variable domain, with remaining parts taken from reference TRBV2 and TRBJ1-4, reads EPEVTQTPSHQVTQMGQEVILRCVPISNHLYFYWYRQILGQKVEFLVSFYNNEISEKSEIFDDQFSVERPDGSNFTLKIRSTKLEDSAMYFCASNSRGAATNEKLFFGSGTQLSVL.